These 12 T cell receptor beta chains were all obtained from the same sample, sequenced in a study of beta chain features in type 1 diabetes. Antigens for these TCRs are unknown. Study-wide points: TCRB CDR3s from Type 1 diabetes patients were moderately but significantly shorter in all four CD4+ subsets.

Sequenced material consisted of expressed TCRB transcripts (all of the isolated RNA was reverse transcribed). The table came from immunoSEQ multiplex PCR; TCRdb's copy has only in-frame clones and leaves some out. This sample has 300,000 to 350,000 clones; around 8.5% occur once, and the top ten carry more than 0.8%. The specimen sequenced was central memory CD4+ T cells from blood. The receptors shown here come from a young man with type 1 diabetes.

The genes are TRBV30 and TRBJ1-1; D remains unclear. Germline lookup yields CDR1 GTSNPN and CDR2 SVGIG (reference sequence). V lost 1 base and J lost 9, with 9 bases in between. This CDR3 contains 11 residues. The CDR3 here is CAWSDRTKAFF. The DNA for the CDR3 is TGTGCCTGGAGTGATCGAACAAAAGCTTTCTTT.

This clone was recorded a few times. The CDR3 region has the DNA TGTGCCAGCAGCCAGCCGGGACAGGGTTACGAGCAGTACTTC. Amino acid sequence: CASSQPGQGYEQYF. The rearrangement links TRBV14 to TRBJ2-7, with 9 positions matching TRBD1. The V segment lost 3 bases and the J segment 4 bases; nucleotides outside the gene matches: 4. CDR3 length equals 14 residues. Germline V gene lookup returns CDR1 SGHDN and CDR2 FVKESK.

The chain links TRBV4-3 to TRBJ2-3; a possible D gene is TRBD1 (5 bases). The CDR3 totals 16 residues. Germline assignment: CDR1 LGHNA and CDR2 YSLEER. Trimming cost V 4 bases and J 3 bases, with 17 bases left between them. The CDR3 nucleotides are TGCGCCAGCAGCCGGCGGACATCCTCAGGGACAGATACGCAGTATTTT. It specifies CASSRRTSSGTDTQYF.

This clone was observed many times. The rearrangement joins TRBV6-5 to TRBJ1-6; unclear D gene. Looked up from germline, CDR1 is MNHEY and CDR2 is SVGAGI. The CDR3 extends over 15 amino acids. V was shortened by 2 bases and J by 9 bases, with 14 bases between the two germline ends. The CDR3 region is CASSYDEGKSSPLHF. CDR3 nucleotides: TGTGCCAGCAGTTACGACGAAGGGAAGTCTTCACCCCTCCACTTT.

This clone was recorded many times. The V gene is TRBV19, the J gene TRBJ2-3; no firm D call. CDR3 length: 13 residues. V shed 5 bases and J shed 2 bases, with 8 bases lying between them. Germline CDR1 LNHDA, CDR2 SQIVND (reference sequence). The chain's CDR3 is CASSPSDTDTQYF. The DNA of the CDR3 is TGTGCCAGTAGTCCGTCGGACACAGATACGCAGTATTTT. Full variable domain (outside the CDR3, taken from reference TRBV19 and TRBJ2-3): DGGITQSPKYLFRKEGQNVTLSCEQNLNHDAMYWYRQDPGQGLRLIYYSQIVNDFQKGDIAEGYSVSREKKESFPLTVTSAQKNPTAFYLCASSPSDTDTQYFGPGTRLTVL.

The chain joins TRBV7-9 to TRBJ2-2; 7 positions match TRBD1. V shed 5 bases and J 0 bases; nucleotides not matched to a gene: 3. The germline V gene has CDR1 SEHNR and CDR2 FQNEAQ (reference sequence). The CDR3 sequence is 15 residues long. The CDR3: CASSKDRANTGELFF. The CDR3 DNA sequence: TGTGCCAGCAGCAAAGACAGGGCGAACACCGGGGAGCTGTTTTTT.

This clone was picked up one time. The chain uses TRBV28 and TRBJ2-7; maybe TRBD1 (6 bases). The CDR3 spans 12 residues. V was shortened by 7 bases and J by 4 bases, with 11 bases between the two germline ends. CDR1 MDHEN and CDR2 SYDVKM come from the germline V gene. The DNA of the CDR3 is TGTGCCAGCACCGAGGGGGATTACGAGCAGTACTTC. Protein product: CASTEGDYEQYF.

The V call is TRBV19, the J call TRBJ2-2; D might be TRBD1 (6 bases). This CDR3 contains 14 residues. The germline V gene encodes CDR1 LNHDA and CDR2 SQIVND (reference sequence). Trimming removed 8 bases from V and 5 bases from J, with 15 bases in between. The CDR3 coding sequence is TGTGCCAGTTCACAGGGTAGGGGTACCGGGGAGCTGTTTTTT. As protein: CASSQGRGTGELFF.

This clone was seen a handful of times. The chain combines TRBV5-1 with TRBJ2-3; D call uncertain. The germline gives CDR1 SGHRS, CDR2 YFSETQ. Trimming removed 1 base at V and 5 bases at J, with 8 bases between. This CDR3 is 13 amino acids long. In nucleotides, the CDR3 is TGCGCCAGCAGCTTGAAACCCGAAGATACGCAGTATTTT. Protein product: CASSLKPEDTQYF.

The genes are TRBV4-3 and TRBJ2-2, with 11 nucleotides matching TRBD2. CDR3 size: 18 residues. CDR1 and CDR2 (germline): LGHNA, YSLEER. J was trimmed by 0 bases and V by 1 base; bases with no gene match: 4. DNA of the CDR3: TGCGCCAGCAGCCAAGTCGCTAGCGGGGGGACGAACACCGGGGAGCTGTTTTTT. It yields the protein CASSQVASGGTNTGELFF.

This clone was found a few times. V is TRBV6-5 and J is TRBJ2-6; tentative D call: TRBD2 (5 bases). V was trimmed by 6 bases and J by 2 bases, leaving 11 bases between them. Germline CDR1 and CDR2: MNHEY and SVGAGI. This CDR3 contains 15 residues. CDR3 bases: TGTGCCAGCAGCCTAGACTATGCTGGGGCCAACGTCCTGACTTTC. Its protein product is CASSLDYAGANVLTF.

This clone was recorded at least ten times. The V and J genes are TRBV4-1 and TRBJ2-3; TRBD2 matches 10 bases. This CDR3 is built from 18 residues. Looked up from germline, CDR1 is MGHRA and CDR2 is YSYEKL. With 0 bases clipped from V and 2 bases from J, the junction kept 8 bases outside the gene matches. CDR3 region: CASSQDRWSGGATDTQYF. As DNA, the CDR3 is TGCGCCAGCAGCCAAGATCGGTGGAGCGGGGGGGCCACAGATACGCAGTATTTT.